These 14 T cell receptor beta chains were sequenced from one sample in a study of T cell responses to AZD1222 COVID-19 vaccine. The table came from immunoSEQ multiplex PCR; TCRdb's copy has only in-frame clones and leaves some out. The sample lists 13,000 or so clones; more than 80% were seen once. The sequencing here drew on peripheral blood, taken 28 days after the second AZD1222 dose. Receptors were obtained from an adult who received the AZD1222 COVID-19 vaccine.

The chain recombines TRBV29-1 with TRBJ2-7, with D possibly TRBD2 on 5 matching bases. The CDR3 runs to 13 residues. V was trimmed by 4 bases and J by 5 bases, leaving 15 bases between them. In germline, CDR1 is SQVTM, CDR2 ANQGSEA. CDR3 DNA sequence: TGCAGCGTTGTAGCGCCCAGAACCAACGAGCAGTACTTC. Protein: CSVVAPRTNEQYF.

This chain uses TRBV2 with TRBJ1-5; D is undetermined. There are 14 residues in the CDR3. Germline assignment: CDR1 SNHLY and CDR2 FYNNEI. The V gene lost 6 bases and the J gene lost 1 base, with 10 bases spanning the gap. CDR3 sequence: CASRARLSNQPQHF. CDR3 nucleotides: TGTGCCAGCAGAGCCCGACTGAGCAATCAGCCCCAGCATTTT.

The chain recombines TRBV11-2 with TRBJ2-3; 8 positions agree with TRBD1. Germline-derived CDR1 and CDR2 are SGHAT and FQNNGV. This CDR3 is built from 16 residues. V was clipped by 0 bases and J by 6 bases; unmatched bases: 8. The CDR3 protein is CASSLDGPGGADTQYF. CDR3 bases: TGTGCCAGCAGCTTAGATGGGCCAGGGGGCGCGGATACGCAGTATTTT.

V usage is TRBV5-6 and J usage is TRBJ2-6, with a tentative D call TRBD1 (6 bases). The V gene's germline CDR1 is SGHDT and CDR2 YYEEEE. Trimming pared 2 bases from V and 4 bases from J, leaving 10 bases between. The CDR3 consists of 15 residues. This CDR3 reads CASSLQGSGANVLTF. The CDR3 region has the DNA TGTGCCAGCAGCTTACAGGGCTCCGGGGCCAACGTCCTGACTTTC.

This chain links TRBV19 with TRBJ2-7, with a possible D match to TRBD2 (5 bases). Germline V gene data show CDR1 as LNHDA and CDR2 as SQIVND (reference sequence). Trimming took off 5 bases at V and 1 base at J, with 12 bases between the two ends. The CDR3 sequence is 14 residues long. CDR3 sequence (DNA): TGTGCCAGTAGTCCCCAGGACTGGTCCTACGAGCAGTACTTC. Encoded protein: CASSPQDWSYEQYF.

The V gene is TRBV30, the J gene TRBJ1-1, with D possibly being TRBD1 (5 bases). Germline V gene data show CDR1 as GTSNPN and CDR2 as SVGIG (reference sequence). V was shortened by 3 bases and J by 5 bases, with 13 bases between the two germline ends. The length of the CDR3 is 13 residues. The CDR3 here is CAWSAYEGTEAFF. CDR3 nucleotides: TGTGCCTGGAGCGCCTACGAGGGGACTGAAGCTTTCTTT.

The CDR3 nucleotides are TGTGCCAGCAGCCAGGCAGGGGCAAAGGAGCCCCAGCATTTT. Its translation is CASSQAGAKEPQHF. This chain uses TRBV21-1 with TRBJ1-5; the DNA was not used to check the table's D call, TRBD1. TRBV21-1 is given as a pseudogene. The CDR3 contains 14 residues.

This chain connects TRBV5-4 to TRBJ2-7, with D possibly being TRBD1 (6 bases). The germline CDR1 and CDR2 sequences are SGHNT and YYREEE (reference sequence). The CDR3 contains 15 residues. Trimming pared 4 bases from V and 2 bases from J, leaving 16 bases between. CDR3 DNA sequence: TGTGCCAGCAGCCCAGCACAGGGTCTGGCCTACGAGCAGTACTTC. Translating gives CASSPAQGLAYEQYF.

The chain recombines TRBV6-6 with TRBJ1-6, with 7 bases identical to TRBD1. From germline, CDR1 is MNHNY and CDR2 SVGAGI (reference sequence). The CDR3 covers 17 residues. V was pared by 5 bases and J by 5 bases, with 12 bases of the junction left unmatched. This chain's CDR3 is CASSPRGQAQDNSPLHF. CDR3 nucleotide sequence: TGTGCCAGCAGTCCCCGCGGACAGGCCCAAGATAATTCACCCCTCCACTTT.

The chain carries TRBV7-7 and TRBJ2-6; D gene unclear. V lost 5 bases and J 2 bases, leaving 13 bases between the germline ends. This CDR3 contains 16 residues. CDR1 is SSHAT and CDR2 is FNYEAQ in the germline V gene (reference sequence). For the CDR3, the DNA is TGTGCCAGCAGCCCGACCGCGGCGGCTGGGGCCAACGTCCTGACTTTC. Translating it yields CASSPTAAAGANVLTF.

This chain joins TRBV30 and TRBJ1-5; the D is unclear. Trimming removed 0 bases at V and 9 bases at J, with 9 bases between. The germline gives CDR1 GTSNPN, CDR2 SVGIG (reference sequence). This CDR3 contains 12 residues. The CDR3: CAWSVTAGPQHF. The DNA of the CDR3 is TGTGCCTGGAGTGTAACGGCGGGGCCCCAGCATTTT.

J is TRBJ2-3 and V is TRBV3-1 (or the pseudogene TRBV3-2); 10 nucleotides align to TRBD2. V lost 1 base to trimming and J lost 0 bases; unmatched junction nucleotides: 4. CDR1 LGHDT and CDR2 YNNKEL come from the germline V gene (reference sequence). This CDR3 is 17 amino acids long. The CDR3 bases are TGTGCCAGCAGCCAAGCTGGGACTAGCGCAAGCACAGATACGCAGTATTTT. It is translated as CASSQAGTSASTDTQYF.

The chain links TRBV7-9 to TRBJ1-1; 9 bases are a match to TRBD1. Germline assignment: CDR1 SEHNR and CDR2 FQNEAQ (reference sequence). The J segment lost 5 bases and the V segment lost 1 base, leaving 5 bases of the junction unmatched. The CDR3 runs to 15 residues. CDR3 sequence reads: CASSLGDRETTEAFF. The CDR3 DNA follows: TGTGCCAGCAGCTTAGGGGACAGGGAAACTACTGAAGCTTTCTTT.

This clone is medium-sized (0.01 to 0.1%) by share. The chain combines TRBV7-6 with TRBJ1-2, with 8 bases identical to TRBD1. J lost 6 bases, V lost 4 bases, and 10 bases had no gene match. This CDR3 region has 15 residues. Germline V gene data show CDR1 as SGHVS and CDR2 as FNYEAQ. The CDR3 nucleotides read TGTGCCAGCAGCTCGGAAGAAACAGGGGGGGATGGCTACACCTTC. Translation gives CASSSEETGGDGYTF.